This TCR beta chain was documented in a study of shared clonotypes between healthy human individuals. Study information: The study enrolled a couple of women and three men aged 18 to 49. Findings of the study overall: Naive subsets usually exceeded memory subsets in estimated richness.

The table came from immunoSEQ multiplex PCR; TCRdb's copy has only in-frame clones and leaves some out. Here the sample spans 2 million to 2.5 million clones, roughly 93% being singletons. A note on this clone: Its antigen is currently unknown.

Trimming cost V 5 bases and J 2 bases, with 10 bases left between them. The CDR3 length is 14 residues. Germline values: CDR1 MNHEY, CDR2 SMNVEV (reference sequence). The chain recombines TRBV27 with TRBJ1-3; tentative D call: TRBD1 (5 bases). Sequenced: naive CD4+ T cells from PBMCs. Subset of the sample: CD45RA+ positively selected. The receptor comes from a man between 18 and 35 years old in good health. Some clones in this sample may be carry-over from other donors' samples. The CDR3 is CASSPTRAGNTIYF. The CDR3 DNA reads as TGTGCCAGCAGTCCCACCAGGGCTGGAAACACCATATATTTT.